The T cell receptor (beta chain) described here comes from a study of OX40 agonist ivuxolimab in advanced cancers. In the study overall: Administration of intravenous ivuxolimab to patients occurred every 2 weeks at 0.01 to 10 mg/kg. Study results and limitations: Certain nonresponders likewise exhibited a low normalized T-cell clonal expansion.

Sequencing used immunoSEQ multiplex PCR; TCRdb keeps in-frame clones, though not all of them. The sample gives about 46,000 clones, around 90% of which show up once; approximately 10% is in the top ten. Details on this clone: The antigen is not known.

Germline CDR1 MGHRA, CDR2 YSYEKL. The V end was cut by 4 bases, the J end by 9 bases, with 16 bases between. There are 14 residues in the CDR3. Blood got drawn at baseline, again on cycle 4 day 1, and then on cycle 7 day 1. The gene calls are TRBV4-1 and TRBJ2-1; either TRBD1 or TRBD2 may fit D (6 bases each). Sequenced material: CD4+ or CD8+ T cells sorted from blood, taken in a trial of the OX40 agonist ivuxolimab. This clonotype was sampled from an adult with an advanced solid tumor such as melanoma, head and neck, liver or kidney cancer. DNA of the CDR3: TGCGCCAGCAGCCTGGGGGGCTCTAAGGGTGAGCAGTTCTTC. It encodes CASSLGGSKGEQFF.